This is a list of T cell receptor beta chains from one sample in a study of shared clonotypes between healthy human individuals. Produced via immunoSEQ multiplex PCR; TCRdb's table is partial and in-frame only. The sample holds some 1.5 million clones, roughly 96% seen once. The sample comprised naive CD4+ T cells sorted from blood. Every receptor here comes from a man aged 30 to 45 in good health. Both conserved end residues are part of each CDR3. D genes are given only for firm matches. The size of a clone is reported for some rows only, either as once, few or many, or as a class for expanded clones.

NA TRBJ1-2 NA TRBV18 TGTGCCAGCTCACCAAAGCGGGGCGAAGGCTACACCTTC CASSPKRGEGYTF
few TRBJ2-2 NA TRBV10-3 TGTGCCATCAGTGAGTCACAGGTCGGGGAGCTGTTTTTT CAISESQVGELFF
NA TRBJ2-1 TRBD2 TRBV5-4 TGTGCCAGCAGCTCCAAACTAGCGGGAGGGGGTAATGAGCAGTTCTTC CASSSKLAGGGNEQFF
NA TRBJ2-2 TRBD1 TRBV7-9 TGTGCCAGCAGCTCCCAAAGGGCGGGACAGGGTAAAGGGACCGGGGAGCTGTTTTTT CASSSQRAGQGKGTGELFF
NA TRBJ2-7 TRBD2 TRBV28 TGTGCCAGCAGTTTCCCCACTAGCCTGTGGGAGGGTTTATACGAGCAGTACTTC CASSFPTSLWEGLYEQYF
NA TRBJ1-3 NA TRBV28 TGTGCCAGCAGCCCCAGAGGAAACACCATATATTTT CASSPRGNTIYF
NA TRBJ2-2 NA TRBV5-4 TGTGCCAGCAGCTCCGGGACTTCCCTGGGGCTCGGGGAGCTGTTTTTT CASSSGTSLGLGELFF
NA TRBJ1-3 NA TRBV9 TGTGCCAGCAGCGTAGATTTCTCGCGAGACTCTGGAAACACCATATATTTT CASSVDFSRDSGNTIYF
NA TRBJ1-3 TRBD1 TRBV9 TGTGCCAGCAGCGCAATGACAGGGTCCGGAAACACCATATATTTT CASSAMTGSGNTIYF
NA TRBJ1-2 TRBD1 TRBV19 TGTGCCAGTAGTATTGGGACAGGGGTAGGTGGCTACACCTTC CASSIGTGVGGYTF
NA TRBJ2-2 TRBD1 TRBV5-1 TGCGCCAGCAGCCCCGGGACAGGGTTTGGGGAGCTGTTTTTT CASSPGTGFGELFF
NA TRBJ2-2 TRBD1 TRBV10-3 TGTGCCATCAGGCGACAGGGGGCTGACACCGGGGAGCTGTTTTTT CAIRRQGADTGELFF